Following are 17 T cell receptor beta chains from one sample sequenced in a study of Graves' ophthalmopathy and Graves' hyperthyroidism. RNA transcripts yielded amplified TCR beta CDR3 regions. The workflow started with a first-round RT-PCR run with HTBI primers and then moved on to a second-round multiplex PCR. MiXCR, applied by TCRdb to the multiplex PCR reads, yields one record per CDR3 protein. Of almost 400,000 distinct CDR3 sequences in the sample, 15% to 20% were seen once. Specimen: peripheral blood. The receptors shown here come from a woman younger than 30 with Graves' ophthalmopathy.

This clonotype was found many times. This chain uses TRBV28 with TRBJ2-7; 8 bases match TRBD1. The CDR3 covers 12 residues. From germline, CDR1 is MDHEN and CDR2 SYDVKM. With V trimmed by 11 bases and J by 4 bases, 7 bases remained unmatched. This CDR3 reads CASGTGGYEQYF. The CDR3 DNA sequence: TGTGCCTCCGGGACAGGTGGTTACGAGCAGTACTTC.

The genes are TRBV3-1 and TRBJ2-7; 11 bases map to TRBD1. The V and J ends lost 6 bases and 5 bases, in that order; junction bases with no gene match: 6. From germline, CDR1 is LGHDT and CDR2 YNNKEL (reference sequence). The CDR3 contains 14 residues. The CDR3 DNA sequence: TGTGCCAGCAGGGGGACAGGGGGTCACCACGAGCAGTACTTC. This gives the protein CASRGTGGHHEQYF.

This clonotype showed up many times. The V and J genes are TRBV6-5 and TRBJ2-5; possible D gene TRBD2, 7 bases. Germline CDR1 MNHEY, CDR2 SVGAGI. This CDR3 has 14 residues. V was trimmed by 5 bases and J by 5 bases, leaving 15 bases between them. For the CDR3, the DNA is TGTGCCAGCAGTAGGGGAGGGGGGCTGGAGACCCAGTACTTC. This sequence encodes CASSRGGGLETQYF.

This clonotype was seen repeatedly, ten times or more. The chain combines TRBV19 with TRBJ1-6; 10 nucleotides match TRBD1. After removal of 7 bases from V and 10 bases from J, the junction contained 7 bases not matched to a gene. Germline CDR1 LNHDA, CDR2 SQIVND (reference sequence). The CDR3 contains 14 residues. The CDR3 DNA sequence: TGTGCCAGTACCCCGGACAGGGGGAGATCACCCCTCCACTTT. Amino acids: CASTPDRGRSPLHF.

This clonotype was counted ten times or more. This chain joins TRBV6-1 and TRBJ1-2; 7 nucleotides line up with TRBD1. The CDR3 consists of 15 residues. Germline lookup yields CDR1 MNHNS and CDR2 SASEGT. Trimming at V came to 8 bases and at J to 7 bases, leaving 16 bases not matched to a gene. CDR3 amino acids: CASGGSGTAATGYTF. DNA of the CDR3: TGTGCCAGCGGTGGCTCCGGGACAGCTGCAACTGGCTACACCTTC.

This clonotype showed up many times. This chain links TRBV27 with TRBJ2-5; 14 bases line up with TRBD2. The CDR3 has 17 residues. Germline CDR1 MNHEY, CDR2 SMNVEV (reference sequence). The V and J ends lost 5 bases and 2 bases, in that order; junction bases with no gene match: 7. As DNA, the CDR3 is TGTGCCAGCAGTGGACTAGCGGGAGGTCCCCGGCAAGAGACCCAGTACTTC. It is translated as CASSGLAGGPRQETQYF.

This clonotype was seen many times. The CDR3 reads CASRISGSRVDEQYF. The CDR3 DNA is TGTGCCAGCAGGATTAGCGGGAGTAGGGTCGACGAGCAGTACTTC. The chain links TRBV12-3 or TRBV12-4 to TRBJ2-7, with 9 bases that match TRBD2. The V and J ends lost 6 bases and 5 bases, in that order; junction bases with no gene match: 11. The CDR3 sequence is 15 residues long.

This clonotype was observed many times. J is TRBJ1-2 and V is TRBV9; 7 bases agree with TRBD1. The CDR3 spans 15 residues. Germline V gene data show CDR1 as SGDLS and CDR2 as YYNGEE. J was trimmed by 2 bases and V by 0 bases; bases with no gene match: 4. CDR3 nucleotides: TGTGCCAGCAGCGTAGATGCAGGGGGAAACTATGGCTACACCTTC. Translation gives CASSVDAGGNYGYTF.

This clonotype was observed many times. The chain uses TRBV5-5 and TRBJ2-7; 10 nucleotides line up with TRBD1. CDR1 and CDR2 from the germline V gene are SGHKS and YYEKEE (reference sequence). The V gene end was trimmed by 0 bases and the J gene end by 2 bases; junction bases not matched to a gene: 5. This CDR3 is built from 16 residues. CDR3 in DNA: TGTGCCAGCAGCTTGGCCGGGACAGGGGACCCCTACGAGCAGTACTTC. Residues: CASSLAGTGDPYEQYF. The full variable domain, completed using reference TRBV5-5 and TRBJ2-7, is DAGVTQSPTHLIKTRGQQVTLRCSPISGHKSVSWYQQVLGQGPQFIFQYYEKEERGRGNFPDRFSARQFPNYSSELNVNALLLGDSALYLCASSLAGTGDPYEQYFGPGTRLTVT.

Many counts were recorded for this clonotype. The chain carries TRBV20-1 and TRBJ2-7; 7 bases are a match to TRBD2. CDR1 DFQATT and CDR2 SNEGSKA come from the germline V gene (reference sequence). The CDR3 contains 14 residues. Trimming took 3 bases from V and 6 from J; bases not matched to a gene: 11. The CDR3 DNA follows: TGCAGTGCTAGTTGGGCTAGCGGAGACCGCGAGCAGTACTTC. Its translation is CSASWASGDREQYF.

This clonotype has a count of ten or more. The CDR3 DNA follows: TGTGCCAGCAGCTTAGCGGGGGTAGCCCCCCTGGAGACCCAGTACTTC. It translates to CASSLAGVAPLETQYF. The V and J genes are TRBV7-2 and TRBJ2-5; D is tentatively TRBD1 or TRBD2 (5 bases each). V dropped 0 bases and J dropped 5 bases, with 16 bases sitting between them. Germline loops: CDR1 SGHTA, CDR2 FQGNSA. The CDR3 has 16 residues.

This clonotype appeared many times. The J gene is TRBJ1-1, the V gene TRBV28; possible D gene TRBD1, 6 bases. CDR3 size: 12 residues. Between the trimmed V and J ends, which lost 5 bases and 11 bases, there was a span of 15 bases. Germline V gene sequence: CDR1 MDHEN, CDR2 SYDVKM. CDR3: CASSGGQIRAFF. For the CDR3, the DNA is TGTGCCAGCAGTGGGGGCCAGATAAGGGCTTTCTTT.

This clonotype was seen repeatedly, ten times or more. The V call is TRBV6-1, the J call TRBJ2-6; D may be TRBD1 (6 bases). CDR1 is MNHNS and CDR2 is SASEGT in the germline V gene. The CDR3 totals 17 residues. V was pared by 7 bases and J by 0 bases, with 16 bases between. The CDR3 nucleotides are TGTGCCAGCAAGAACGGACAGAAATACTCTGGGGCCAACGTCCTGACTTTC. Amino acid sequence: CASKNGQKYSGANVLTF.

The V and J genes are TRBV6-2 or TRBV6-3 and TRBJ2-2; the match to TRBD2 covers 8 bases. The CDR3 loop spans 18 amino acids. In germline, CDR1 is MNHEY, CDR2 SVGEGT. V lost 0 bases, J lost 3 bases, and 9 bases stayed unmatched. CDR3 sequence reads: CASSYSGPGRADTGELFF. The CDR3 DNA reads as TGTGCCAGCAGTTACTCAGGTCCCGGGAGGGCCGACACCGGGGAGCTGTTTTTT.

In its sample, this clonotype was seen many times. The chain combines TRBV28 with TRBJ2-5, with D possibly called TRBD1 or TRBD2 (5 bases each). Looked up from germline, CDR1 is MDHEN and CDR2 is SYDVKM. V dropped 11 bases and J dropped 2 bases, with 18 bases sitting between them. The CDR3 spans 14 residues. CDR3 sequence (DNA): TGTGCCTCAGCCACAGGCGGCGGGCAAGAGACCCAGTACTTC. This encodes CASATGGGQETQYF.

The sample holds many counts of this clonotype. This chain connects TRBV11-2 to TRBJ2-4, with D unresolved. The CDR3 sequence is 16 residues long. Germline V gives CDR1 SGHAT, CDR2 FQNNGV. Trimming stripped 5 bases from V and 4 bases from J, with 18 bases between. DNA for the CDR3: TGTGCCAGCAGCCCGGAGACTTTCGGATGGAAAAACATTCAGTACTTC. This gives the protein CASSPETFGWKNIQYF. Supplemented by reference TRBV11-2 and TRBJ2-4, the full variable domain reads EAGVAQSPRYKIIEKRQSVAFWCNPISGHATLYWYQQILGQGPKLLIQFQNNGVVDDSQLPKDRFSAERLKGVDSTLKIQPAKLEDSAVYLCASSPETFGWKNIQYFGAGTRLSVL.

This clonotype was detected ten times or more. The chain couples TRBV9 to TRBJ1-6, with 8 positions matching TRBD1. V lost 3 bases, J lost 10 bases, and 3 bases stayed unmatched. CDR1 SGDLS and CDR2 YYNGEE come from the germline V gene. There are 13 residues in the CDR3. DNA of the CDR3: TGTGCCAGCAGCGCCACAGGGGGGTCACCCCTCCACTTT. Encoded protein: CASSATGGSPLHF.